These T cell receptor beta chains were read from a single sample in a study of CD8 T cells in Susac syndrome. MiXCR, run by TCRdb on the immunoSEQ multiplex PCR reads, gives a single entry per CDR3 protein. The sample yields about 400,000 distinct CDR3 sequences, more than 80% seen once. The sequenced sample consisted of CD8+ T cells from PBMCs. The origin of the receptors is a human donor with multiple sclerosis. Both conserved end residues are part of each CDR3. D genes are given only for firm matches. Size is stated for part of the rows, as once, few or many counts, or as a class when the clone is expanded.

14,TRBD1,TRBJ1-1,-,TRBV7-9,TGTGCCAGCAGCTTTGACAGGGGAGAAACTGAAGCTTTCTTT,CASSFDRGETEAFF
13,-,TRBJ2-2,-,TRBV29-1,TGCAGCGTTGATGTAGGGGGCACCGGGGAGCTGTTTTTT,CSVDVGGTGELFF
12,-,TRBJ1-2,-,TRBV10-3,TGTGCCATCGGGGGGGGAGTGGATGGCTACACCTTC,CAIGGGVDGYTF
14,TRBD1,TRBJ2-7,few,TRBV27,TGTGCCAGCAGTTTAACGGACAGGGGTTACGAGCAGTACTTC,CASSLTDRGYEQYF
16,-,TRBJ2-1,-,TRBV5-4,TGTGCCAGCAGCCCACCTACAGGAAACTCCTACAATGAGCAGTTCTTC,CASSPPTGNSYNEQFF
16,TRBD2,TRBJ2-2,-,TRBV12-3/TRBV12-4,TGTGCCAGCAGTTTAGGTAGCGGGGGCCCCACCGGGGAGCTGTTTTTT,CASSLGSGGPTGELFF
14,TRBD1,TRBJ1-3,-,TRBV20-1,TGCAGTGTCTTATTACGGGACAGAGGAAACACCATATATTTT,CSVLLRDRGNTIYF
15,TRBD1,TRBJ2-7,-,TRBV5-1,TGCGCCAGCAGCTTAAGGACAGGGGTCAGCTACGAGCAGTACTTC,CASSLRTGVSYEQYF
14,-,TRBJ2-3,-,TRBV12-3/TRBV12-4,TGTGCCAGCAGTTTAGACAGGGTTACAGATACGCAGTATTTT,CASSLDRVTDTQYF
13,-,TRBJ2-2,-,TRBV27,TGTGCCAGCGGTGGAGGGAACACCGGGGAGCTGTTTTTT,CASGGGNTGELFF
17,TRBD1,TRBJ1-2,-,TRBV27,TGTGCCAGCAGTTTATCGGGACAGGGGTCAGCTAACTATGGCTACACCTTC,CASSLSGQGSANYGYTF
15,TRBD2,TRBJ2-7,-,TRBV4-1,TGCGCCGGCAGCTCCGGGACTAGCGGGACTCACGAGCAGTACTTC,CAGSSGTSGTHEQYF
12,-,TRBJ1-2,-,TRBV6-5,TGTGCCAGCAGTCCCCAGGGAATAGGCTACACCTTC,CASSPQGIGYTF
16,TRBD2,TRBJ2-1,-,TRBV5-1,TGCGCCAGCAGCTTGGAGCCGGGGGGAGGTTACAATGAGCAGTTCTTC,CASSLEPGGGYNEQFF
13,-,TRBJ1-1,-,TRBV6-1,TGTGCCAGCAGTGAAGCGCTTCGTGGGGAGGCTTTCTTT,CASSEALRGEAFF
15,TRBD2,TRBJ2-1,-,TRBV7-9,TGTGCCAGCGAGCGGGGGTTATACTCCTACAATGAGCAGTTCTTC,CASERGLYSYNEQFF
15,-,TRBJ1-5,-,TRBV4-2,TGTGCCAGCAGCCAAGTCGACGGTAGCAATCAGCCCCAGCATTTT,CASSQVDGSNQPQHF
14,-,TRBJ2-5,-,TRBV7-9,TGTGCCAGCAGACCTACGTCCCAACAAGAGACCCAGTACTTC,CASRPTSQQETQYF
17,-,TRBJ1-1,-,TRBV4-1,TGCGCCAGCAGCCAAGGGGCAGGGGATCTCGTAGGCACTGAAGCTTTCTTT,CASSQGAGDLVGTEAFF
14,TRBD1,TRBJ2-1,-,TRBV12-5,TGTGCTAGTGGATGGGACAGAATATACAATGAGCAGTTCTTC,CASGWDRIYNEQFF
13,-,TRBJ2-2,-,TRBV29-1,TGCAGCGTTGGATACGGGAGTGCCGGGGAGCTGTTTTTT,CSVGYGSAGELFF
15,TRBD1,TRBJ2-7,-,TRBV7-9,TGTGCCAGCAGCCCCTACCGGACAGGGACCTACGAGCAGTACTTC,CASSPYRTGTYEQYF
14,-,TRBJ2-7,-,TRBV9,TGTGCCAGCAGCGCCGACGGTTTTGAGGACGAGCAGTACTTC,CASSADGFEDEQYF
15,-,TRBJ2-7,-,TRBV4-1,TGCGCCAGCAGCCAAGTGTCTGTCGGCTCCTACGAGCAGTACTTC,CASSQVSVGSYEQYF
16,TRBD2,TRBJ2-1,-,TRBV6-8,TGTGCCAGCAGTTACGGACCTAGCGGGAGCGGCAATGAGCAGTTCTTC,CASSYGPSGSGNEQFF
18,-,TRBJ2-1,-,TRBV6-1,TGTGCCAGCAGCGATCCTCCTACTAGCTGGAGCTCCTACAATGAGCAGTTCTTC,CASSDPPTSWSSYNEQFF
15,-,TRBJ2-2,-,TRBV28,TGTGCCAGCAGTTTATGGGAGAGATTCACCGGGGAGCTGTTTTTT,CASSLWERFTGELFF
17,TRBD2,TRBJ2-1,-,TRBV11-2,TGTGCCAGCAGCTTATACTCGCGGAGCGGGAGTGAGAGTGAGCAGTTCTTC,CASSLYSRSGSESEQFF
14,-,TRBJ1-1,-,TRBV7-9,TGTGCCAGCAACCAACAGGGTGAGGACACTGAAGCTTTCTTT,CASNQQGEDTEAFF
16,TRBD1,TRBJ1-2,once,TRBV28,TGTGCCAGCAGTAACACTTTCCGACAGGGAGAACGGGGCTACACCTTC,CASSNTFRQGERGYTF
13,-,TRBJ2-7,-,TRBV19,TGTGCCAGTAGTCCGCAGGGCTTCTACGAGCAGTACTTC,CASSPQGFYEQYF
14,-,TRBJ1-1,few,TRBV27,TGTGCCAGCAGTGCGGCAGGGGCCGACACTGAAGCTTTCTTT,CASSAAGADTEAFF
15,TRBD1,TRBJ2-7,-,TRBV5-4,TGTGCCAGCAGATGGGACAGGGCTCAATCCTACGAGCAGTACTTC,CASRWDRAQSYEQYF
17,TRBD2,TRBJ2-1,-,TRBV27,TGTGCCAGCAGTCCAGGCCCAATACTAGCGGCCTACAATGAGCAGTTCTTC,CASSPGPILAAYNEQFF
14,-,TRBJ1-6,-,TRBV6-4,TGTGCCAGCAGCGAGGAGCAGGGTAATTCACCCCTCCACTTT,CASSEEQGNSPLHF
14,-,TRBJ2-1,few,TRBV5-1,TGCGCCAGCAGCAATACCCCAGGGGACGGGGAGCAGTTCTTC,CASSNTPGDGEQFF
15,-,TRBJ1-1,-,TRBV27,TGTGCCAGCAGTTTACATTTTGGACCCAACACTGAAGCTTTCTTT,CASSLHFGPNTEAFF
13,-,TRBJ1-5,-,TRBV5-5,TGTGCCAGCAGATCCACGGGTGAGGAGCCCCAGCATTTC,CASRSTGEEPQHF
14,-,TRBJ1-1,-,TRBV5-8,TGTGCCAGCAGCCTGGGGGTCGACGACACTGAAGCTTTCTTT,CASSLGVDDTEAFF
13,-,TRBJ2-5,-,TRBV4-1,TGCGCCAGCAGCCAGGGGTCTCTCCAGACCCAGTACTTC,CASSQGSLQTQYF
12,-,TRBJ2-1,-,TRBV5-1,TGCGCCACACGGACGGTGTACAATGAGCAGTTCTTC,CATRTVYNEQFF
14,-,TRBJ2-1,-,TRBV6-1,TGTGCCAGCGGACCGACTCTATCCTACAATGAGCAGTTCTTC,CASGPTLSYNEQFF
13,-,TRBJ2-3,-,TRBV5-4,TGTGCCAGCAGCTTGGAACCCCAGGATACGCAGTATTTT,CASSLEPQDTQYF
15,-,TRBJ2-7,-,TRBV6-5,TGTGCCACCCAAGGGGGGGCAGGGAAGTTGGGCGAGCAGTACTTC,CATQGGAGKLGEQYF